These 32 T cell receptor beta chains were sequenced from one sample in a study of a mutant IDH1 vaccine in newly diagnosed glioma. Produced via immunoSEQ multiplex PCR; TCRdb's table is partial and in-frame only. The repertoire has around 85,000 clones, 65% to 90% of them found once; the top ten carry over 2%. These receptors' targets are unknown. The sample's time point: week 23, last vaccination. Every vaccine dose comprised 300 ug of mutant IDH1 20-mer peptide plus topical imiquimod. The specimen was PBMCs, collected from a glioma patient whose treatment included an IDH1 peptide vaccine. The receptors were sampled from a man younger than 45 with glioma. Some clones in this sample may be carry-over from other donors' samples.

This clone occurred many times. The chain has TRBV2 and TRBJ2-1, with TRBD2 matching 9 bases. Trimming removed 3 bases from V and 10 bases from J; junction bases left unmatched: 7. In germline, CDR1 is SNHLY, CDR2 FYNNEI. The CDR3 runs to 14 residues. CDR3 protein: CASSDSLAGPEQFF. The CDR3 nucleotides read TGTGCCAGCAGTGACAGTCTAGCGGGACCCGAGCAGTTCTTC.

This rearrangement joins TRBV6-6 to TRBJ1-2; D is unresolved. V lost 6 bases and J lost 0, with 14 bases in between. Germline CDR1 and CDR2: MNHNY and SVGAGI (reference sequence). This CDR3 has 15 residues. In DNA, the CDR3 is TGTGCCAGCAGGGGTGCAGCCTTAACTAACTATGGCTACACCTTC. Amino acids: CASRGAALTNYGYTF.

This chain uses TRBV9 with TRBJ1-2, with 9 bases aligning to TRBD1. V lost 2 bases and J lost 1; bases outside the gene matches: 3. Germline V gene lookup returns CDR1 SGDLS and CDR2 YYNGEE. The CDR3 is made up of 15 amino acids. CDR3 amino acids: CASSVGQGNNYGYTF. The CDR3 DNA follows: TGTGCCAGCAGCGTTGGACAGGGGAATAACTATGGCTACACCTTC. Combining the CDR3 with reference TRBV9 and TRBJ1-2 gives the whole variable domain DSGVTQTPKHLITATGQRVTLRCSPRSGDLSVYWYQQSLDQGLQFLIQYYNGEERAKGNILERFSAQQFPDLHSELNLSSLELGDSALYFCASSVGQGNNYGYTFGSGTRLTVV.

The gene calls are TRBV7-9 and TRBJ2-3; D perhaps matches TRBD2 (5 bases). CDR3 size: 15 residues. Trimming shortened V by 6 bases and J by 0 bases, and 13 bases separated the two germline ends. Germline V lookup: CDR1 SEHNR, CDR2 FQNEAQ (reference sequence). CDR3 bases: TGTGCCAGCAGTCCCGGGCTAGCTAGCACAGATACGCAGTATTTT. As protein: CASSPGLASTDTQYF.

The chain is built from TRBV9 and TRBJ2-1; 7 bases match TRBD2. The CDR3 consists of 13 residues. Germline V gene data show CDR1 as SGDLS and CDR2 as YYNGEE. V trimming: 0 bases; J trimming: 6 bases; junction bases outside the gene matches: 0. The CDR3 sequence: CASSVGTSNEQFF. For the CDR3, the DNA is TGTGCCAGCAGCGTAGGGACTAGCAATGAGCAGTTCTTC.

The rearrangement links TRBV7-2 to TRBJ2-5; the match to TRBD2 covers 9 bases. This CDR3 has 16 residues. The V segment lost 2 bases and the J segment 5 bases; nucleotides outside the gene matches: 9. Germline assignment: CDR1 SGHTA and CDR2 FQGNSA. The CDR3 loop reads CASSLRLAGYRETQYF. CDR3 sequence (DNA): TGTGCCAGCAGCTTAAGGCTAGCGGGATATCGGGAGACCCAGTACTTC.

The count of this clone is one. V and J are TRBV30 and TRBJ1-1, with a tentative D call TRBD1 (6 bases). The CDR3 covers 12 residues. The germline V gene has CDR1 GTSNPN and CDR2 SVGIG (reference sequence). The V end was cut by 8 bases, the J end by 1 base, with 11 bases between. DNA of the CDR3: TGTGCCCGGGGGCTCCCGAACACTGAAGCTTTCTTT. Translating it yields CARGLPNTEAFF.

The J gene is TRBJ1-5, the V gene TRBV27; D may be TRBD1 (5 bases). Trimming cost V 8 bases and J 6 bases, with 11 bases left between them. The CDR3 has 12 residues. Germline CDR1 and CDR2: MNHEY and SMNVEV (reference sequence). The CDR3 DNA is TGTGCCAGCGGGGGTCAGGGTCAGCCCCAGCATTTT. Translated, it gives CASGGQGQPQHF.

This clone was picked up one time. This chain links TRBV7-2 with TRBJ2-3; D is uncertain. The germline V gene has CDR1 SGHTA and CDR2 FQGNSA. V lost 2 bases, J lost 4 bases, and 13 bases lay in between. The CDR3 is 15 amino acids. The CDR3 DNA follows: TGTGCCAGCAGCTTAACAATGGGGTTAGCAGATACGCAGTATTTT. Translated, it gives CASSLTMGLADTQYF.

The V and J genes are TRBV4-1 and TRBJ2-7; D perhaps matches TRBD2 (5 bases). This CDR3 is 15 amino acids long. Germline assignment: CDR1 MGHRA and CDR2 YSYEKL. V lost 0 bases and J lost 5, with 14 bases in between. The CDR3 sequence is CASSQESAGRDEQYF. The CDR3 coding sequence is TGCGCCAGCAGCCAAGAGTCGGCGGGTAGGGACGAGCAGTACTTC.

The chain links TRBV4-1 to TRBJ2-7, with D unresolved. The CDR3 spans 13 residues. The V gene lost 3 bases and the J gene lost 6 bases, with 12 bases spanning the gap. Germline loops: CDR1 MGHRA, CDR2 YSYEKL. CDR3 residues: CASSHSDSREQYF. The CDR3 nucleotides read TGCGCCAGCAGCCATAGTGACTCACGCGAGCAGTACTTC.

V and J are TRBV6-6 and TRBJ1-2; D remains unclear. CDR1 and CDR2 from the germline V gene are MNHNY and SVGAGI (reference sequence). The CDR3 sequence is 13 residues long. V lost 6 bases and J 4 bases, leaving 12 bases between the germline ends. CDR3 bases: TGTGCCAGCAGCCCCGACCGTAGCTATGGCTACACCTTC. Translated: CASSPDRSYGYTF.

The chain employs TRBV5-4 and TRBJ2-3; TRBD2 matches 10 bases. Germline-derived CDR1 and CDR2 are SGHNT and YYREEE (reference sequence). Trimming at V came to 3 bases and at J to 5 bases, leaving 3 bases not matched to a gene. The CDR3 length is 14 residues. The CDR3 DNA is TGTGCCAGCAGCTCGGGACTAGCGATAGATACGCAGTATTTT. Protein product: CASSSGLAIDTQYF.

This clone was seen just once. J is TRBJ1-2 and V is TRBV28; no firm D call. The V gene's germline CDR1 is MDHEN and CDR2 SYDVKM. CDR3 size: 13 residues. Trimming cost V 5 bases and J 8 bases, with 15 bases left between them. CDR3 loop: CASSKFRSKGYTF. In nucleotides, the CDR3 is TGTGCCAGCAGTAAGTTTCGGTCGAAGGGCTACACCTTC.

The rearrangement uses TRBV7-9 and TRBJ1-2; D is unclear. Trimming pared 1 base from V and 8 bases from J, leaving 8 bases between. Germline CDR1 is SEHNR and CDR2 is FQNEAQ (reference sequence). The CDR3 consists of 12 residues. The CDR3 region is CASSLEFPGYTF. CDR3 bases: TGTGCCAGCAGCTTAGAATTTCCCGGCTACACCTTC.

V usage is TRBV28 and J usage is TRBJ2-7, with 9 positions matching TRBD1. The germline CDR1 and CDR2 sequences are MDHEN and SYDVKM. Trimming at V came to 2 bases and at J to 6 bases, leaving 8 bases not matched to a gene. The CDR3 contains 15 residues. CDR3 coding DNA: TGTGCCAGCAGTTTACCCGGGACAGGGAGTCGCGAGCAGTACTTC. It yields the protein CASSLPGTGSREQYF.

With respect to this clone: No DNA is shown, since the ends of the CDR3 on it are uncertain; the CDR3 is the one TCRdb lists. The CDR3: CTSRPRVGQGIHEQYF. This chain uses TRBV1 with TRBJ2-7; TRBD1 was called by the table and not checked on the DNA. TRBV1 is tagged as a pseudogene. The CDR3 region is 16 residues in length, termini included.

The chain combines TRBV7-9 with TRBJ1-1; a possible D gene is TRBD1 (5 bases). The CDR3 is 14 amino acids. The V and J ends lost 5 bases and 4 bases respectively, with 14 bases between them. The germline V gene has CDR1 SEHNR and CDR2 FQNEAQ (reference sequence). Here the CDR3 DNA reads TGTGCCAGCAGCCGACCCGCGGGGGGCACTGAAGCTTTCTTT. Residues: CASSRPAGGTEAFF.

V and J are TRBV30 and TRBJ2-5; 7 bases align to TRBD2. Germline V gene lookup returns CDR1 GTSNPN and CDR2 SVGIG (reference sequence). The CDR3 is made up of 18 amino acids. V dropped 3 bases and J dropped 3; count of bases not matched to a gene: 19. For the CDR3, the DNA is TGTGCCTGGAGCGGGAGGATGAGGGGAACCGGTAGGAAAGAGACCCAGTACTTC. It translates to CAWSGRMRGTGRKETQYF.

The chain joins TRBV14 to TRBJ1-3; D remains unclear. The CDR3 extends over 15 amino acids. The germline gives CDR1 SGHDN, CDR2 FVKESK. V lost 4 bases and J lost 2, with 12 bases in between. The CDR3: CASSLNRMPGNTIYF. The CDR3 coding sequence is TGTGCCAGCAGCCTTAACCGTATGCCTGGAAACACCATATATTTT.

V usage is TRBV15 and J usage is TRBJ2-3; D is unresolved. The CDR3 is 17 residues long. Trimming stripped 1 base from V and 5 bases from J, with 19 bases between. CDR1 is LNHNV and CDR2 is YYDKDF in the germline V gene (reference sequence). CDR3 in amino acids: CATSRGITAKHRDTQYF. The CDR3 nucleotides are TGTGCCACCAGCAGAGGAATTACAGCCAAACATAGAGATACGCAGTATTTT.

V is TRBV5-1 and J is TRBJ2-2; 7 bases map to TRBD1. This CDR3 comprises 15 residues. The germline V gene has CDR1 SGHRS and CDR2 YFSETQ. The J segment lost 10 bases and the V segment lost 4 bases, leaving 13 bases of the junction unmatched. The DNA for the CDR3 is TGCGCCAGCAGCCTACGACAGGGCCTATCGGTGGAGCTGTTTTTT. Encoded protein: CASSLRQGLSVELFF.

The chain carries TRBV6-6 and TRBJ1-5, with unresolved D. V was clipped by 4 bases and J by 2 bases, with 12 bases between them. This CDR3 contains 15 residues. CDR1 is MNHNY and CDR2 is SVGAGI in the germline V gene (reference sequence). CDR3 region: CASSSGSLGNQPQHF. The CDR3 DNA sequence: TGTGCCAGCAGTTCGGGGTCTCTAGGCAATCAGCCCCAGCATTTT.

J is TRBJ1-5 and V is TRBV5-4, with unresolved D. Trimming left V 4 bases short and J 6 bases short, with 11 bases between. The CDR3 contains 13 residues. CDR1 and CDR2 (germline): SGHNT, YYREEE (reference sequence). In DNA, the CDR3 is TGTGCCAGCAGCCTGGACCTTGGTCAGCCCCAGCATTTT. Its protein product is CASSLDLGQPQHF.

The CDR3 is CASWTGTDTQYF. DNA of the CDR3: TGTGCCTCCTGGACAGGCACAGATACGCAGTATTTT. The V call is TRBV10-3, the J call TRBJ2-3; a weak D match, TRBD1 (6 bases). CDR3 length: 12 amino acids. Germline V CDR1 and CDR2: ENHRY, SYGVKD. Trimming left V 11 bases short and J 1 base short, with 10 bases between.

Here the CDR3 DNA reads TGTGCCAGCAGCTTGGCGGGCTCCTACAATGAGCAGTTCTTC. Amino acids: CASSLAGSYNEQFF. This sequence joins TRBV5-6 and TRBJ2-1, with D unresolved. CDR1 and CDR2 from the germline V gene are SGHDT and YYEEEE. The CDR3 loop spans 14 amino acids. The V gene lost 0 bases and the J gene lost 0 bases, with 4 bases spanning the gap.

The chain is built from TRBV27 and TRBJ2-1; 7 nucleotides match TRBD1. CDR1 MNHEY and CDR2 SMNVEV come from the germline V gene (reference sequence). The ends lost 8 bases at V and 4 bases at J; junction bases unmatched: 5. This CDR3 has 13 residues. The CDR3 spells CASRDSSYNEQFF. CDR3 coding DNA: TGTGCCAGCCGGGACAGCTCATACAATGAGCAGTTCTTC.

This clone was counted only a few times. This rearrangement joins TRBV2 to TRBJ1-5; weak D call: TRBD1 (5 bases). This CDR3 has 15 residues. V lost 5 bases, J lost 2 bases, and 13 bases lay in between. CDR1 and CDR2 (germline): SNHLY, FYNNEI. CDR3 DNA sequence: TGTGCCAGCAGTTGGTCGGGGGTAGGCAATCAGCCCCAGCATTTT. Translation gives CASSWSGVGNQPQHF.

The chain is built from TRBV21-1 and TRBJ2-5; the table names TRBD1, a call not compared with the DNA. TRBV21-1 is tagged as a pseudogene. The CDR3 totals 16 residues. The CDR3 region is CASSNPGQGKQETQYF. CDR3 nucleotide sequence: TGTGCCAGCAGCAATCCGGGACAGGGTAAGCAAGAGACCCAGTACTTC.

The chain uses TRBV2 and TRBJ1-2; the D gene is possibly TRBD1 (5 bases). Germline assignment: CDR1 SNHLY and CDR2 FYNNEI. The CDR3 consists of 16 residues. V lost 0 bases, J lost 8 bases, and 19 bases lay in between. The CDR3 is CASSEAPYQGVRGYTF. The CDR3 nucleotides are TGTGCCAGCAGTGAAGCGCCTTATCAGGGTGTGCGGGGCTACACCTTC.

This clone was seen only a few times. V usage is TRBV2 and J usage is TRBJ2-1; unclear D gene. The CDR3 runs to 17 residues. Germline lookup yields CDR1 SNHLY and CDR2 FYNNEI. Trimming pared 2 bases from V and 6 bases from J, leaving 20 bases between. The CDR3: CASSEIVAPSLGNEQFF. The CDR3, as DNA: TGTGCCAGCAGTGAAATAGTGGCTCCAAGCTTAGGCAATGAGCAGTTCTTC.

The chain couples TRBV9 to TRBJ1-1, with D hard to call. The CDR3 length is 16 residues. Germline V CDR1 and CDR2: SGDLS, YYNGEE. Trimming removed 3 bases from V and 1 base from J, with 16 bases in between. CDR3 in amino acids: CASSAPRSGENTEAFF. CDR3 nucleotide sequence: TGTGCCAGCAGCGCGCCAAGATCCGGGGAGAACACTGAAGCTTTCTTT.